This T cell receptor (beta chain) was found in a study of cytotoxic CD8 clonotypes in ibrutinib-treated CLL. Germline loops: CDR1 MNHEY, CDR2 SMNVEV (reference sequence). The germline V and J ends were trimmed by 3 bases and 3 bases, with 6 bases remaining between them. The CDR3 sequence is 13 residues long. Assay used: immunoSEQ multiplex PCR; TCRdb lists only in-frame clones, some missing. The data show more than 50,000 clones, around 52% seen once. Study conclusions and caveats: Rising at ibrutinib response, clonality subsequently fell back toward baseline at progression.

This clone occurred once. Its antigen is unidentified. Sequenced material: PBMCs, taken after 12 months of ibrutinib treatment. The source of this sequence is a human donor with chronic lymphocytic leukemia. The chain joins TRBV27 to TRBJ2-1; D is uncertain. The CDR3 region is CASSLQIYNEQFF. The DNA of the CDR3 is TGTGCCAGCAGTTTGCAAATCTACAATGAGCAGTTCTTC.